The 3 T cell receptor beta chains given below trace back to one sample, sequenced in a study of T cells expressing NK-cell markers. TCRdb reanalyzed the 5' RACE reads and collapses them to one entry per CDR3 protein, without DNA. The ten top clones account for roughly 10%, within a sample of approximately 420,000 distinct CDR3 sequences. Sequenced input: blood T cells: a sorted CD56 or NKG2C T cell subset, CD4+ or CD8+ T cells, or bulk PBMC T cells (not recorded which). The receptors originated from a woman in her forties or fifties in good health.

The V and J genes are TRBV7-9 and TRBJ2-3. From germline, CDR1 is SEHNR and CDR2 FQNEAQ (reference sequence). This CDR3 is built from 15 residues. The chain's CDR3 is CASSLGSLSTDTQYF.

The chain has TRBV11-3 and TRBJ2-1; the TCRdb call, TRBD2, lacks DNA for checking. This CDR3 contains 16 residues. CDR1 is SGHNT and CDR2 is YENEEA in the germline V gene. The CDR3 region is CASSLGRTSGYNEQFF.

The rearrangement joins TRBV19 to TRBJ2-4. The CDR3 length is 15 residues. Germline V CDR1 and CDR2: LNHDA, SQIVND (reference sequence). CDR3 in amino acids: CASSPTRGYKNIQYF.